This TCR beta chain originates from a study of OX40 agonist ivuxolimab in advanced cancers. This CDR3 comprises 15 residues. Trimming took 6 bases from V and 0 from J, leaving 11 bases between them. Germline V CDR1 and CDR2: SEHNR, FQNEAQ (reference sequence). Clones were read by immunoSEQ multiplex PCR, and TCRdb kept only the in-frame ones, dropping some. The top ten hold approximately 0.26% of the sample, which has tens of thousands of clones, approximately 90% seen once. V is TRBV7-9 and J is TRBJ1-4; no clear D. This receptor was obtained from an adult with an advanced solid tumor such as melanoma, head and neck, liver or kidney cancer. The sequences come from CD4+ or CD8+ T cells sorted from blood, collected in a trial of the OX40 agonist ivuxolimab. CDR3 amino acids: CASRGKVSTNEKLFF. The CDR3, as DNA: TGTGCCAGCAGGGGGAAGGTTTCAACTAATGAAAAACTGTTTTTT.